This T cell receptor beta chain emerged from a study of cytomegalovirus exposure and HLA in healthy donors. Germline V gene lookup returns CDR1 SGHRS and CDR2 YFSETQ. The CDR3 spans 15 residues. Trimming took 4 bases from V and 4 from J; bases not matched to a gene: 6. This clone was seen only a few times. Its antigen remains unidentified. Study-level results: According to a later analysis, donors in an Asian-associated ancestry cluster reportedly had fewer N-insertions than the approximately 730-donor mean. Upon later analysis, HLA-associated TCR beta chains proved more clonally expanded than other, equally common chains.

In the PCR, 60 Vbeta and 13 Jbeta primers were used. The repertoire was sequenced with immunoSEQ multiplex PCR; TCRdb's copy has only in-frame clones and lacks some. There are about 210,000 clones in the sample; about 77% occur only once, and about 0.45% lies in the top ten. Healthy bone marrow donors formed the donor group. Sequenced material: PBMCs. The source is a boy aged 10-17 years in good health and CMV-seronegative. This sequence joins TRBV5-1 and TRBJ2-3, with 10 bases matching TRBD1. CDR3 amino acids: CASSERQGAADTQYF. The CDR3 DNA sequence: TGCGCCAGCAGCGAGAGACAGGGGGCGGCAGATACGCAGTATTTT.